Listed below are T cell receptor beta chains from one sample, sequenced in a study of long-term antiretroviral therapy in people with HIV. Repertoires were generated with immunoSEQ multiplex PCR, while TCRdb's copy carries only in-frame clones and drops some. The sample lists tens of thousands of clones; approximately 72% were seen once. The sample was unsorted PBMCs, taken 3 years after starting antiretroviral therapy. The origin of the receptors is a man between 50 and 59 years old with HIV. Each CDR3 is given with its conserved first and last residue. The D gene is left open where the match is weak. Only part of the rows carry a size: once, few, many, or a class if the clone is expanded.

cdr3_aa	cdr3_nt	d_call	clone_size	v_call	j_call
CASSFSGSNTEAFF	TGCGCCAGCAGCTTCAGTGGATCGAACACTGAAGCTTTCTTT	-	-	TRBV5-1	TRBJ1-1
CASSFRTLTTGGYTF	TGTGCCAGTAGTTTCAGGACACTTACGACGGGTGGCTACACCTTC	-	-	TRBV19	TRBJ1-2
CASSLMNGGRKWSYNEQFF	TGTGCCAGCAGCTTAATGAACGGGGGGCGTAAGTGGTCCTACAATGAGCAGTTCTTC	-	-	TRBV7-9	TRBJ2-1
CASSFVGGSGYTF	TGTGCCAGCAGTTTTGTAGGGGGCTCTGGCTACACCTTC	TRBD1	few	TRBV28	TRBJ1-2
CASSGTRETQYF	TGTGCCAGCTCCGGGACAAGAGAGACCCAGTACTTC	-	-	TRBV18	TRBJ2-5
CASSPPAGGQETQYF	TGCGCCAGCAGCCCGCCGGCAGGGGGACAAGAGACCCAGTACTTC	TRBD1	-	TRBV5-1	TRBJ2-5
CASSQGLAGAYEQYF	TGTGCCAGCAGCCAGGGACTAGCGGGGGCCTACGAGCAGTACTTC	TRBD2	-	TRBV14	TRBJ2-7
CASSYSTGRGGDTQYF	TGTGCCAGCAGTTACTCGACGGGTAGAGGTGGGGATACGCAGTATTTT	-	-	TRBV6-6	TRBJ2-3
CASSLRDQPQHF	TGTGCCAGTAGTTTGCGTGATCAGCCCCAGCATTTT	-	few	TRBV19	TRBJ1-5
CASTPFGAASEDTQYF	TGTGCCAGTACCCCATTCGGAGCGGCGAGTGAGGATACGCAGTATTTT	-	-	TRBV19	TRBJ2-3
CASSQPGTGAYEQYF	TGTGCCAGCAGCCAGCCAGGGACAGGGGCCTACGAGCAGTACTTC	TRBD1	-	TRBV14	TRBJ2-7
CASSRGTGTQYF	TGTGCCAGCAGCAGGGGGACGGGGACCCAGTACTTC	TRBD1	few	TRBV28	TRBJ2-5
CASSLGTPLASSYEQYF	TGTGCCAGCAGCTTAGGGACCCCACTAGCGAGCTCCTACGAGCAGTACTTC	TRBD2	few	TRBV7-9	TRBJ2-7
CASSPSVAGDVETQYF	TGTGCCAGCTCACCTTCGGTAGCGGGAGATGTAGAGACCCAGTACTTC	TRBD2	-	TRBV18	TRBJ2-5
CASSALVGALTEAFF	TGTGCCAGTAGTGCCCTCGTGGGCGCCCTCACTGAAGCTTTCTTT	-	-	TRBV19	TRBJ1-1
CASSLNGGAGTDTQYF	TGTGCCAGCAGCTTAAATGGGGGAGCAGGCACAGATACGCAGTATTTT	-	once	TRBV7-3	TRBJ2-3
CASSAETGPFQPQHF	TGTGCCAGCAGTGCCGAAACAGGGCCCTTCCAGCCCCAGCATTTT	-	-	TRBV2	TRBJ1-5
CASSQNPLGDTQYF	TGCGCCAGCAGCCAAAACCCCCTTGGAGATACGCAGTATTTT	-	-	TRBV4-1	TRBJ2-3
CASSHTGRANTEAFF	TGCGCCAGCAGCCACACGGGTCGGGCGAACACTGAAGCTTTCTTT	-	-	TRBV4-3	TRBJ1-1
CASSLVGNQPQHF	TGTGCCAGCAGCCTGGTCGGGAATCAGCCCCAGCATTTT	-	once	TRBV13	TRBJ1-5
CASSWGNPRLGVYEQYF	TGTGCCAGCAGCTGGGGGAACCCCCGGTTGGGGGTATACGAGCAGTACTTC	-	-	TRBV7-2	TRBJ2-7
CASSQHQSPGTANTEAFF	TGCGCCAGCAGCCAACACCAAAGCCCCGGGACAGCGAACACTGAAGCTTTCTTT	TRBD1	-	TRBV4-3	TRBJ1-1
CASSLPVYNEQFF	TGTGCCAGCAGTTTACCCGTCTACAATGAGCAGTTCTTC	-	-	TRBV28	TRBJ2-1
CASSRSLDQGGGEKLFF	TGTGCCAGCTCACGATCCCTTGATCAGGGAGGAGGCGAAAAACTGTTTTTT	-	-	TRBV18	TRBJ1-4
CASSTKGGRETQYF	TGTGCCAGTAGTACGAAAGGAGGAAGAGAGACCCAGTACTTC	-	-	TRBV19	TRBJ2-5
CASSLGPGELFF	TGTGCCAGCAGCTTAGGCCCCGGGGAGCTGTTTTTT	-	-	TRBV7-3	TRBJ2-2
CASSPSRGDGYTF	TGTGCCAGTAGCCCCTCTAGAGGGGACGGCTACACCTTC	-	-	TRBV19	TRBJ1-2
CASSSRQGEQYF	TGTGCCAGCAGTTCGCGACAGGGCGAGCAGTACTTC	TRBD1	once	TRBV28	TRBJ2-7
CASSSSGLQETQYF	TGTGCCAGCAGCTCATCAGGGCTACAAGAGACCCAGTACTTC	-	-	TRBV11-2	TRBJ2-5